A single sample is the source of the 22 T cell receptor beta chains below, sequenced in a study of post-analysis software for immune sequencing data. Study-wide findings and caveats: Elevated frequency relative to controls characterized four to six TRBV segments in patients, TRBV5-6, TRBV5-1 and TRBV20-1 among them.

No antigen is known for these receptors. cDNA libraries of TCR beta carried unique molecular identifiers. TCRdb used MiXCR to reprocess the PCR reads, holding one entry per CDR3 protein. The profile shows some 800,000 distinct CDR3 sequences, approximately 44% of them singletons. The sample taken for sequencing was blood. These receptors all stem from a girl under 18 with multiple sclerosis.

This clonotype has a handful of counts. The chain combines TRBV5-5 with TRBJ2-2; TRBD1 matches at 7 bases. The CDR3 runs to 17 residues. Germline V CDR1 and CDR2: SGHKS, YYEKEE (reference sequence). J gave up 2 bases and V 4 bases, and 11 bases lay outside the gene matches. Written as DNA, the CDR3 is TGTGCCAGCAGCCCGAAAGACAGGGTCGGAAACACCGGGGAGCTGTTTTTT. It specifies CASSPKDRVGNTGELFF.

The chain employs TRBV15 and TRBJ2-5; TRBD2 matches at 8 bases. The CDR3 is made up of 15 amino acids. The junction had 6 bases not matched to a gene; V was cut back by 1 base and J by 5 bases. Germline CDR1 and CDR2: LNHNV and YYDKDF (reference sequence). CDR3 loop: CATSRASGGEETQYF. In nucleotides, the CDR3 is TGTGCCACCAGCAGAGCCTCGGGAGGGGAGGAGACCCAGTACTTC. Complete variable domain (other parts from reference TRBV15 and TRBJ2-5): DAMVIQNPRYQVTQFGKPVTLSCSQTLNHNVMYWYQQKSSQAPKLLFHYYDKDFNNEADTPDNFQSRRPNTSFCFLDIRSPGLGDTAMYLCATSRASGGEETQYFGPGTRLLVL.

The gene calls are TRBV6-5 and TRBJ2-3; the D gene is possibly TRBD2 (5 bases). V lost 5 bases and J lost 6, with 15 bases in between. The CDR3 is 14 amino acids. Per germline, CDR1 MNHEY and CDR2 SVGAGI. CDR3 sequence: CASSPQSDSDTQYF. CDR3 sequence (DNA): TGTGCCAGCAGTCCCCAGTCGGACTCCGATACGCAGTATTTT.

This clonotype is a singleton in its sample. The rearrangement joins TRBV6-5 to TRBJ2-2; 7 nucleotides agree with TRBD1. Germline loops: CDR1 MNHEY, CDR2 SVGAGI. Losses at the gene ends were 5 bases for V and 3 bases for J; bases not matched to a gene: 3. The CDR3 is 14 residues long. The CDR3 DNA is TGTGCCAGCAGTCGAGGGGGCGACACCGGGGAGCTGTTTTTT. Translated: CASSRGGDTGELFF.

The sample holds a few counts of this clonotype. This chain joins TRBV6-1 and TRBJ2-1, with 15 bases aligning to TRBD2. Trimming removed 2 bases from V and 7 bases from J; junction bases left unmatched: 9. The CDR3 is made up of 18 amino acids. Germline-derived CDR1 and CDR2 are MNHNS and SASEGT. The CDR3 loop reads CASSERRTSGRAGNEQFF. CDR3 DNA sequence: TGTGCCAGCAGTGAACGGCGGACTAGCGGGAGGGCGGGGAATGAGCAGTTCTTC.

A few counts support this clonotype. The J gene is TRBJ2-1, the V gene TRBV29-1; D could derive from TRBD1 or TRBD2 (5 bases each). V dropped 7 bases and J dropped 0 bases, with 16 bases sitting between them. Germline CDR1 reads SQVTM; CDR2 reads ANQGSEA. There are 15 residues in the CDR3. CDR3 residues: CSAPTGTSSYNEQFF. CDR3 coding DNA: TGCAGCGCCCCGACGGGGACCAGCTCCTACAATGAGCAGTTCTTC.

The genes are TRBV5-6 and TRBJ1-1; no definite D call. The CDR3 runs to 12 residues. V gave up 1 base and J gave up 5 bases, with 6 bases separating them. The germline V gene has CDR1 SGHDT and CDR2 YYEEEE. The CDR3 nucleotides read TGTGCCAGCAGCTTGTCGCGGACTGAAGCTTTCTTT. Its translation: CASSLSRTEAFF.

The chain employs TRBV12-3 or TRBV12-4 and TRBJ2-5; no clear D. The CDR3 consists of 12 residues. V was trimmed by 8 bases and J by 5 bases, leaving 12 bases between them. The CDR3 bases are TGTGCCAGCGGGGTCCGATCTGAGACCCAGTACTTC. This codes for CASGVRSETQYF.

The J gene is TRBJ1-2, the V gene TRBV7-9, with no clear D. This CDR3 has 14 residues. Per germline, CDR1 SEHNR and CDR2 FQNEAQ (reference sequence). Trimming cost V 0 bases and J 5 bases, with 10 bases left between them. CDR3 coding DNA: TGTGCCAGCAGCTTAGCGGGCATCTTATATGGCTACACCTTC. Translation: CASSLAGILYGYTF.

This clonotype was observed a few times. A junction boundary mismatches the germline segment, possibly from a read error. This CDR3 is CASSPVPQNRNEQFF. CDR3 bases: TGTGCTAGCAGCCCGGTCCCACAAAATAGGAATGAGCAGTTCTTC. This sequence joins TRBV7-7 and TRBJ2-1; D call uncertain. The CDR3 runs 15 residues. Germline V gene data show CDR1 as SSHAT and CDR2 as FNYEAQ (reference sequence).

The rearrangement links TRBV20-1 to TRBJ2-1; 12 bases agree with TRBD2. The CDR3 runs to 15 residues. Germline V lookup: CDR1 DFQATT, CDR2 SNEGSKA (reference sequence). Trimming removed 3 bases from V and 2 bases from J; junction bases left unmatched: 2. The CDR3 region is CSARASGRAYNEQFF. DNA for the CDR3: TGCAGTGCTAGGGCTAGCGGGAGGGCCTACAATGAGCAGTTCTTC.

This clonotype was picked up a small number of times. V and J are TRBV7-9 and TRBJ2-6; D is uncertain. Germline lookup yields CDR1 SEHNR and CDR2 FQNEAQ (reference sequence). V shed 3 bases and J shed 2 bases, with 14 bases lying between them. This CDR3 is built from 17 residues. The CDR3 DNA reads TGTGCCAGCAGCTTGTCCGAAGGAGTCACTGGGGCCAACGTCCTGACTTTC. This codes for CASSLSEGVTGANVLTF.

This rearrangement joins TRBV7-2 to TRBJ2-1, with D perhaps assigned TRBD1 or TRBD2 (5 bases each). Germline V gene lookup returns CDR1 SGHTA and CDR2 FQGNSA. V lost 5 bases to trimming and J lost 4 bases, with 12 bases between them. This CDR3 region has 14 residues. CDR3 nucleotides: TGTGCCAGCAGCCTGGGGGATTTATACAATGAGCAGTTCTTC. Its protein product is CASSLGDLYNEQFF.

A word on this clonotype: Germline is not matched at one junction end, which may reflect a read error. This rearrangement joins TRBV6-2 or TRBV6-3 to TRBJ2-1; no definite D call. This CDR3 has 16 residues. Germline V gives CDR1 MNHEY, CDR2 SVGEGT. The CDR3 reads CAGSYSTRNSYNEQFF. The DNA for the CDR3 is TGTGCCGGCAGTTACTCGACGAGGAATTCGTACAATGAGCAGTTCTTC.

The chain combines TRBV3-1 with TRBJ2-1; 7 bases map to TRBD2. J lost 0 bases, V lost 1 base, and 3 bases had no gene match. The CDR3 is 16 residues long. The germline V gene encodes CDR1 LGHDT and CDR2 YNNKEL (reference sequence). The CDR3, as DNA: TGTGCCAGCAGCCAAGGACCGGGAGGCTCCTACAATGAGCAGTTCTTC. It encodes CASSQGPGGSYNEQFF.

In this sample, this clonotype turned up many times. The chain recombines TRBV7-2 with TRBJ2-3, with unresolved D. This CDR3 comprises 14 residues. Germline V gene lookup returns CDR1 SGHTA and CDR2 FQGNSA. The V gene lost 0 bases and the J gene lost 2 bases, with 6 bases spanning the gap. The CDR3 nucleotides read TGTGCCAGCAGCTTAGCAGCTAACACAGATACGCAGTATTTT. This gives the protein CASSLAANTDTQYF.

CDR3 amino acids: CASSLGQGDGKLFF. The CDR3 DNA sequence: TGTGCCAGCAGTTTGGGACAGGGGGATGGAAAACTGTTTTTT. The genes are TRBV6-5 and TRBJ1-4, with 11 bases fitting TRBD1. V lost 4 bases to trimming and J lost 10 bases; unmatched junction nucleotides: 5. CDR3 length: 14 amino acids. CDR1 and CDR2 (germline): MNHEY, SVGAGI.

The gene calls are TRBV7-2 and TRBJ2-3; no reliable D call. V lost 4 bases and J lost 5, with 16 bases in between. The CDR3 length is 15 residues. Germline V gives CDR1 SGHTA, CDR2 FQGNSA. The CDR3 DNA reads TGTGCCAGCAGCTACGGAAGAGGCAGACGAGATACGCAGTATTTT. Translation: CASSYGRGRRDTQYF.

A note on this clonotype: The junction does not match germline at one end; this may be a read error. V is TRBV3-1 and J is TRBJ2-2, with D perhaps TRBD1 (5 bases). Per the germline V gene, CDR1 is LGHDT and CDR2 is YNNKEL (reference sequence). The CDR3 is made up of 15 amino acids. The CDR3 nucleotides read TGTGTCAGCAGCCCAGACAGTGCGAACACCGGGGAGCTGTTTTTT. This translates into CVSSPDSANTGELFF. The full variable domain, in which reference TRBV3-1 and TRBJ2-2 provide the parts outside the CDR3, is DTAVSQTPKYLVTQMGNDKSIKCEQNLGHDTMYWYKQDSKKFLKIMFSYNNKELIINETVPNRFSPKSPDKAHLNLHINSLELGDSAVYFCVSSPDSANTGELFFGEGSRLTVL.

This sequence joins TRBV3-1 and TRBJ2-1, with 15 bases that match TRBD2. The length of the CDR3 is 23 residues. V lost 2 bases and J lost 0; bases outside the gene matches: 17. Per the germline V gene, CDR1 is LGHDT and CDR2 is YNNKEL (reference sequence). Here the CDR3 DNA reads TGTGCCAGCAGCCAAAGGGGACTAGCGGGAGGTCTCTACCGGTGGAGCTCCTACAATGAGCAGTTCTTC. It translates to CASSQRGLAGGLYRWSSYNEQFF.

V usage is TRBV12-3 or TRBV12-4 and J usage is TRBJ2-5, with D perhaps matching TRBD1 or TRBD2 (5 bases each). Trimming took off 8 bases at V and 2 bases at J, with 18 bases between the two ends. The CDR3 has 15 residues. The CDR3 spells CASRRGRGSQETQYF. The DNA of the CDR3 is TGTGCCAGCCGCCGGGGCAGAGGAAGTCAAGAGACCCAGTACTTC.

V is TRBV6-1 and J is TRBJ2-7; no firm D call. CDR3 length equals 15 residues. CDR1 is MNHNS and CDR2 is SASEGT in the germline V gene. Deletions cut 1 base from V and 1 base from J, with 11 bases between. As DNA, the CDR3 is TGTGCCAGCAGTGAAGGACCCAGGCCATCCTACGAGCAGTACTTC. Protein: CASSEGPRPSYEQYF.